These 14 T cell receptor beta chains were all obtained from the same sample, sequenced in a study of CD8 T cells in ankylosing spondylitis. TCRdb analysed the 5' RACE reads with MiXCR anew, one entry per CDR3 protein. The sample includes roughly 240,000 distinct CDR3 sequences, under 8.5% of them seen just once. Sequencing was performed on blood, either unsorted or a sorted T cell fraction (not recorded which). The receptors here all came from a female donor with ankylosing spondylitis or in good health (not recorded which).

Concerning this clonotype: It may be a read error: a sequence one base away is much more abundant. CDR3 protein: CASSLRLAGGQETQYF. CDR3 nucleotides: TGTGCCAGCAGCTTAAGACTAGCGGGAGGACAAGAGACCCAGTACTTC. This chain uses TRBV7-8 with TRBJ2-5; 13 positions agree with TRBD2. Trimming cost V 2 bases and J 2 bases; bases outside gene matches: 2. CDR1 and CDR2 from the germline V gene are SGHVS and FQNEAQ. CDR3 size: 16 residues.

This clonotype was recorded at least ten times. The chain joins TRBV5-6 to TRBJ2-1; D might be TRBD2 (6 bases). Trimming shortened V by 0 bases and J by 2 bases, and 6 bases separated the two germline ends. CDR1 SGHDT and CDR2 YYEEEE come from the germline V gene. This CDR3 contains 14 residues. Here the CDR3 DNA reads TGTGCCAGCAGCTTGGGGACTACCTACAATGAGCAGTTCTTC. It encodes CASSLGTTYNEQFF.

This clonotype was found many times. V usage is TRBV28 and J usage is TRBJ2-1; possibly TRBD2 for D (7 bases). The CDR3 extends over 15 amino acids. Trimming left V 6 bases short and J 6 bases short, with 18 bases between. Germline V CDR1 and CDR2: MDHEN, SYDVKM. CDR3 amino acids: CASRDGGLAGNEQFF. The CDR3 DNA reads TGTGCCAGCAGGGACGGGGGGCTAGCCGGCAATGAGCAGTTCTTC.

In this sample, this clonotype turned up many times. This rearrangement joins TRBV4-1 to TRBJ2-7; TRBD1 might be the D (5 bases). V shed 8 bases and J shed 0 bases, with 17 bases lying between them. The CDR3 extends over 15 amino acids. CDR1 and CDR2 (germline): MGHRA, YSYEKL. CDR3 DNA: TGCGCCAGCCGCCCAGGGCCGGTTCTCTCCTACGAGCAGTACTTC. This sequence encodes CASRPGPVLSYEQYF.

This clonotype came up many times. The chain carries TRBV28 and TRBJ1-5, with a weak D call TRBD1 (5 bases). The CDR3 has 17 residues. Germline CDR1 reads MDHEN; CDR2 reads SYDVKM. The V gene lost 7 bases and the J gene lost 7 bases, with 26 bases spanning the gap. CDR3 amino acids: CASIPLGRGGLGQPQHF. CDR3 bases: TGTGCCAGCATCCCCCTGGGGCGGGGGGGACTTGGACAGCCCCAGCATTTT.

The V and J genes are TRBV4-3 and TRBJ2-1, with TRBD2 as a possible D gene (6 bases). The length of the CDR3 is 17 residues. The ends were cut back, 0 bases at V and 3 bases at J, with 15 bases in the middle. Germline V gene lookup returns CDR1 LGHNA and CDR2 YSLEER. The CDR3 here is CASSQDAGLQDYNEQFF. The CDR3 bases are TGCGCCAGCAGCCAAGATGCGGGACTCCAAGACTACAATGAGCAGTTCTTC.

The sample holds many counts of this clonotype. This chain joins TRBV20-1 and TRBJ2-3; D unresolved. Germline CDR1 reads DFQATT; CDR2 reads SNEGSKA (reference sequence). The CDR3 extends over 13 amino acids. V lost 2 bases and J lost 4, with 10 bases in between. For the CDR3, the DNA is TGCAGTGCTAGATTCGCGAGCTCAGATACGCAGTATTTT. It specifies CSARFASSDTQYF.

In its sample, this clonotype was seen many times. The genes are TRBV29-1 and TRBJ2-3; D is undetermined. The CDR3 extends over 14 amino acids. V was clipped by 2 bases and J by 7 bases, with 16 bases between them. From germline, CDR1 is SQVTM and CDR2 ANQGSEA. CDR3 sequence: CSVERAAAGYTQYF. Written as DNA, the CDR3 is TGCAGCGTTGAAAGGGCGGCGGCAGGATATACGCAGTATTTT.

This clonotype was counted at least ten times. CDR3 nucleotide sequence: TGTGCCAGCAGCGTAGTAGGAAGAGGGGGGATCCAAGAGACCCAGTACTTC. It encodes CASSVVGRGGIQETQYF. This chain connects TRBV9 to TRBJ2-5; D may correspond to TRBD1 or TRBD2 (6 bases each). With 0 bases removed from V and 1 base from J, the gap between germline ends came to 16 bases. Germline CDR1 and CDR2: SGDLS and YYNGEE. CDR3 length: 17 residues.

This clonotype has ten or more counts. This chain links TRBV20-1 with TRBJ1-1; TRBD1 is a possible D gene (6 bases). Germline lookup yields CDR1 DFQATT and CDR2 SNEGSKA (reference sequence). V was pared by 4 bases and J by 0 bases, with 18 bases between. The CDR3 has 16 amino acids. In DNA form, the CDR3 reads TGCAGTGCTACTTCGACAGGAGACTTAATGAACACTGAAGCTTTCTTT. Translated, it gives CSATSTGDLMNTEAFF.

This clonotype was seen repeatedly, ten times or more. The chain couples TRBV12-3 or TRBV12-4 to TRBJ2-1, with 13 bases that match TRBD2. Trimming took 3 bases from V and 7 from J; bases not matched to a gene: 3. This CDR3 is 15 amino acids long. CDR3 in amino acids: CASSFRLAGGNEQFF. The CDR3 region has the DNA TGTGCCAGCAGTTTTAGACTAGCGGGAGGTAATGAGCAGTTCTTC.

This clonotype was seen repeatedly, ten times or more. The rearrangement links TRBV20-1 to TRBJ2-7, with 8 bases aligning to TRBD1. The CDR3 sequence is 17 residues long. CDR1 is DFQATT and CDR2 is SNEGSKA in the germline V gene (reference sequence). J lost 2 bases, V lost 1 base, and 13 bases had no gene match. The CDR3 region is CSARGPLAGGATYEQYF. In DNA, the CDR3 is TGCAGTGCTAGAGGTCCCCTGGCAGGGGGCGCAACCTACGAGCAGTACTTC.

This clonotype came up many times. V and J are TRBV10-3 and TRBJ2-1; 9 nucleotides agree with TRBD1. The V gene's germline CDR1 is ENHRY and CDR2 SYGVKD. The CDR3 runs to 15 residues. Losses at the gene ends were 10 bases for V and 5 bases for J; bases not matched to a gene: 12. In nucleotides, the CDR3 is TGTGCCACCCACGGGGGACAGGGCTTTGACAATGAGCAGTTCTTC. Translating it yields CATHGGQGFDNEQFF.

The table lists this clonotype with many counts. The chain employs TRBV4-3 and TRBJ2-5; D is perhaps TRBD2 (5 bases). The germline gives CDR1 LGHNA, CDR2 YSLEER. The germline V and J ends were trimmed by 0 bases and 3 bases, with 11 bases remaining between them. The CDR3 loop spans 15 amino acids. CDR3 residues: CASSQDRGREETQYF. The CDR3 DNA sequence: TGCGCCAGCAGCCAAGATCGTGGGAGAGAAGAGACCCAGTACTTC.